The source of this T cell receptor (beta chain) is a study of blood T cell repertoires in COVID-19. In the study overall: Sites in the United States, Italy and Spain provided acute and convalescent COVID-19 samples. PBMCs, B-cell-depleted T cells, or T cells were the source of the cDNA or gDNA that made up the material.

From germline, CDR1 is MNHNS and CDR2 SASEGT. The CDR3 loop spans 17 amino acids. V was clipped by 4 bases and J by 0 bases; unmatched bases: 7. In the source study's methods: The authors estimated nucleated cell counts from reference gene primer amplification. The table came from immunoSEQ multiplex PCR; TCRdb's copy has only in-frame clones and leaves some out. V and J calls and clone size are as listed in that table; D and trimming were resolved from the DNA. Among about 160,000 clones listed, roughly 84% were seen once. The clonotype comes from a man between 40 and 49 years old with acute or convalescent COVID-19. The sequencing sample was made of peripheral blood. The chain employs TRBV6-1 and TRBJ1-3; TRBD1 matches 9 bases. The CDR3 DNA reads TGTGCCAGCAGTGTCCTCCGGGACAGGGTCTCTGGAAACACCATATATTTT. Translated, it gives CASSVLRDRVSGNTIYF.